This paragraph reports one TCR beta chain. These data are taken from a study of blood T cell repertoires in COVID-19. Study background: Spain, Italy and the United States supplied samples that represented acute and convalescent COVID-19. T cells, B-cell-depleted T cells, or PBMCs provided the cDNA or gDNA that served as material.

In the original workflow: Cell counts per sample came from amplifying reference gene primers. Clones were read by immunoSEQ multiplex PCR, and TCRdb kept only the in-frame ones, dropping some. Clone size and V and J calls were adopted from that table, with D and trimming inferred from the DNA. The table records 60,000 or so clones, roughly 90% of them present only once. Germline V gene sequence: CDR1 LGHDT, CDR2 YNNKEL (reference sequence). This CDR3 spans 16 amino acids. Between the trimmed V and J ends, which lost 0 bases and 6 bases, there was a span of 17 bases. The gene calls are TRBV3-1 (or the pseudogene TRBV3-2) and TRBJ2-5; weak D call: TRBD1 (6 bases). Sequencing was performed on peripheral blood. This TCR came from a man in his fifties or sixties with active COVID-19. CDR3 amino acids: CASSQELTGHAKTQYF. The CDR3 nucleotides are TGTGCCAGCAGCCAAGAATTGACAGGCCATGCCAAGACCCAGTACTTC.